The source of this T cell receptor (beta chain) is a study of OX40 agonist ivuxolimab in advanced cancers. The CDR3 sequence is 15 residues long. V was clipped by 3 bases and J by 1 base, with 10 bases between them. Germline V gene lookup returns CDR1 SGDLS and CDR2 YYNGEE. Profiled with immunoSEQ multiplex PCR; TCRdb holds only in-frame clones, not every one. This sample has 60,000 or so clones, with around 83% found just once. J is TRBJ1-4 and V is TRBV9; D not resolved. The sample consisted of CD4+ or CD8+ T cells sorted from blood, taken in a trial of the OX40 agonist ivuxolimab. This receptor was identified in an adult with an advanced solid tumor such as melanoma, head and neck, liver or kidney cancer. DNA of the CDR3: TGTGCCAGCAGCGGTAGCGAGGGAACTAATGAAAAACTGTTTTTT. It specifies CASSGSEGTNEKLFF. The full variable domain, its missing parts supplied by reference TRBV9 and TRBJ1-4, is DSGVTQTPKHLITATGQRVTLRCSPRSGDLSVYWYQQSLDQGLQFLIQYYNGEERAKGNILERFSAQQFPDLHSELNLSSLELGDSALYFCASSGSEGTNEKLFFGSGTQLSVL.